This T cell receptor (beta chain) was retrieved from a study of OX40 agonist ivuxolimab in advanced cancers. Overall study: Those treated in dose escalation had hepatocellular carcinoma, melanoma, renal cell cancer or head and neck cancer.

The CDR3 extends over 15 amino acids. CDR1 and CDR2 from the germline V gene are SGHRS and YFSETQ. Trimming took 0 bases from V and 6 from J, leaving 12 bases between them. The repertoire was sequenced with immunoSEQ multiplex PCR; TCRdb's copy has only in-frame clones and lacks some. Counted here are about 100,000 clones, over 75% occurring once; the ten biggest clones make up approximately 0.3%. The source is an adult with an advanced solid tumor such as melanoma, head and neck, liver or kidney cancer. The sample consisted of CD4+ or CD8+ T cells sorted from blood, taken in a trial of the OX40 agonist ivuxolimab. This chain uses TRBV5-1 with TRBJ2-2, with D hard to call. The DNA for the CDR3 is TGCGCCAGCAGCTTGGCGGGCCTCACCCCCGGGGAGCTGTTTTTT. Amino acid sequence: CASSLAGLTPGELFF.